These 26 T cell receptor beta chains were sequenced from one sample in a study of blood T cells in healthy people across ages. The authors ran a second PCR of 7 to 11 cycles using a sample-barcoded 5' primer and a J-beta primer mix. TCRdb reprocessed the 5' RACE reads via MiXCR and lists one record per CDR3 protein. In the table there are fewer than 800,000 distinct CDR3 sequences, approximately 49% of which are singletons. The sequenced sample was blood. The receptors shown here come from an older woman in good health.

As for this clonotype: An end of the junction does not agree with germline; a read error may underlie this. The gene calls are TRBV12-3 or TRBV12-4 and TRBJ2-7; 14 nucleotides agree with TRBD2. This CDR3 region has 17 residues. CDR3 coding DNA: TGTGCCTGCAGTAAAGGGACTAGCGGGAGTGGGACCTACGAGCAGTACTTC. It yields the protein CACSKGTSGSGTYEQYF.

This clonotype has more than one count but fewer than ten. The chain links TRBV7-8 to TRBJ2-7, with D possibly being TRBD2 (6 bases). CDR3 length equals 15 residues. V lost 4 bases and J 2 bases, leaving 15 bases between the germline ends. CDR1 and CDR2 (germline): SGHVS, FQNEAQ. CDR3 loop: CASSWRDGGTYEQYF. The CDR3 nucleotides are TGTGCCAGCAGCTGGAGGGACGGGGGTACCTACGAGCAGTACTTC. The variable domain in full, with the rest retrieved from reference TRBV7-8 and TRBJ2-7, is GAGVSQSPRYKVAKRGQDVALRCDPISGHVSLFWYQQALGQGPEFLTYFQNEAQLDKSGLPSDRFFAERPEGSVSTLKIQRTQQEDSAVYLCASSWRDGGTYEQYFGPGTRLTVT.

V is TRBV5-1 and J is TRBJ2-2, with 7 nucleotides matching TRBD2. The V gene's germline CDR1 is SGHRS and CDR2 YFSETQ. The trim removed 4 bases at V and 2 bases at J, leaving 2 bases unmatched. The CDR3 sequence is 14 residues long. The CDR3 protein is CASSRDYNTGELFF. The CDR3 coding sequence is TGCGCCAGCAGCCGGGACTACAACACCGGGGAGCTGTTTTTT.

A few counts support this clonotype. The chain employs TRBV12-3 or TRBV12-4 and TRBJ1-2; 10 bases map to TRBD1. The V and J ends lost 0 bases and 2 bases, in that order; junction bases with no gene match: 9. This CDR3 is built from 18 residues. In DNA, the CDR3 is TGTGCCAGCAGTTTAGCAAGGGGACAGGGGAGGCTCAACTATGGCTACACCTTC. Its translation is CASSLARGQGRLNYGYTF.

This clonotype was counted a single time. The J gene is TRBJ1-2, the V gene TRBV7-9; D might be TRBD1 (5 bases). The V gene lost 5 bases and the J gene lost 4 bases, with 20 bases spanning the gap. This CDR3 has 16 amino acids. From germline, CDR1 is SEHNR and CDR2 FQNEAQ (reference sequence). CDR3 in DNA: TGTGCCAGCAGCCCACTAGGCGGGACGGAGACCTATGGCTACACCTTC. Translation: CASSPLGGTETYGYTF.

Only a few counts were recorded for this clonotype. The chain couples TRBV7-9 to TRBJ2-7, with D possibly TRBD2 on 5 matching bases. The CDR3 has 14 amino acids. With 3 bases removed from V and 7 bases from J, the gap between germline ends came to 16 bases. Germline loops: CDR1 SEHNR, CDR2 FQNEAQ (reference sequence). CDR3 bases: TGTGCCAGCAGCTTCGGGGAACTCATGGTAGAGCAGTACTTC. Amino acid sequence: CASSFGELMVEQYF.

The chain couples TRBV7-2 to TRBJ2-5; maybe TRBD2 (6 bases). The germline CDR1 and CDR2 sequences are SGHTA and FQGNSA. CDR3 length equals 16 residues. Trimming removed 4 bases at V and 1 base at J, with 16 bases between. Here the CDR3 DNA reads TGTGCCAGCAGCTCCGGGACTGGCGGATTCCAAGAGACCCAGTACTTC. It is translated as CASSSGTGGFQETQYF.

CDR3 nucleotides: TGTGCCAGCAGCTTAGCGCCTAGCGGAGCCTGCGAGCAGTACTTC. It specifies CASSLAPSGACEQYF. This sequence joins TRBV7-2 and TRBJ2-5, with 7 positions matching TRBD2. Gene TRBJ2-7 matches the end of the DNA better, so the J call may be wrong. CDR1 and CDR2 from the germline V gene are SGHTA and FQGNSA. This CDR3 region has 15 residues.

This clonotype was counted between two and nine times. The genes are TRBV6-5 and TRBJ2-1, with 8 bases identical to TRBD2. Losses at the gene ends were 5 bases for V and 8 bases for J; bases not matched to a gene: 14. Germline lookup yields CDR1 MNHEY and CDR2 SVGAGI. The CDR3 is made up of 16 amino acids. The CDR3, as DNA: TGTGCCAGCAGTATAACAACCGGGACTAGTCTCGATGAGCAGTTCTTC. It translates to CASSITTGTSLDEQFF.

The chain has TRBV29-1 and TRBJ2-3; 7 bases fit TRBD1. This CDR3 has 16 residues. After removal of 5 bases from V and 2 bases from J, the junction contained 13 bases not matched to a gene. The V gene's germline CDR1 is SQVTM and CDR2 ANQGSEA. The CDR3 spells CSVKVVAGGFTDTQYF. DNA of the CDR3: TGCAGCGTTAAAGTGGTGGCAGGGGGATTCACAGATACGCAGTATTTT.

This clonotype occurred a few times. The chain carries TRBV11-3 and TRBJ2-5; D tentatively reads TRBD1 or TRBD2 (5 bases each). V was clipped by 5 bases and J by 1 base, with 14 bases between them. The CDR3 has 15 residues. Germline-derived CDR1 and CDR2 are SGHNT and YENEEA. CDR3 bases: TGTGCCAGCAGCGTAGGGCATGGGGGCCAAGAGACCCAGTACTTC. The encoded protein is CASSVGHGGQETQYF.

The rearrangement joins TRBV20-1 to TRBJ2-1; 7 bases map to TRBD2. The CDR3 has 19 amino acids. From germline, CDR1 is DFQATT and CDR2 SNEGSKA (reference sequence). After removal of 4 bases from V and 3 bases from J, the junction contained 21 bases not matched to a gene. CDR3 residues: CSATAQLPSGPLDYNEQFF. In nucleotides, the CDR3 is TGCAGTGCTACGGCCCAACTTCCTAGCGGACCTCTAGACTACAATGAGCAGTTCTTC.

The DNA of the CDR3 is TGTGCCAGCAGCTCGCCGGGACCTATGAGGGAGCAGTACTTC. Translating it yields CASSSPGPMREQYF. The chain recombines TRBV11-2 with TRBJ2-4, with D tentatively TRBD1 or TRBD2 (5 bases each). CDR1 and CDR2 (germline): SGHAT, FQNNGV. This CDR3 is built from 14 residues. Trimming took off 4 bases at V and 13 bases at J, with 20 bases between the two ends.

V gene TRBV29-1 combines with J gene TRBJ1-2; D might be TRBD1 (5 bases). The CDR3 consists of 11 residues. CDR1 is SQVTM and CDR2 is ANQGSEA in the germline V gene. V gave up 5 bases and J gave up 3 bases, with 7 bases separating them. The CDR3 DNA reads TGCAGCGTTTTACAGGACTATGGCTACACCTTC. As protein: CSVLQDYGYTF.

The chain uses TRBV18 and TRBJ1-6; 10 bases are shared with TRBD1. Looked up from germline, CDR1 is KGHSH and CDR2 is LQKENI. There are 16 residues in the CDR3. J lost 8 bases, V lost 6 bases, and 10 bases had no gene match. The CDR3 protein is CASSPGQGTRYSPLHF. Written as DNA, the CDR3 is TGTGCCAGCTCCCCGGGACAGGGGACTAGATATTCACCCCTCCACTTT.

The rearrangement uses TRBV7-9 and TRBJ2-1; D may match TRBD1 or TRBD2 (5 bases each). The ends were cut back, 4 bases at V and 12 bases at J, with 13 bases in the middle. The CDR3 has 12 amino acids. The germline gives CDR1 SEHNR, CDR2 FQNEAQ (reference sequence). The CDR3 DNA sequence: TGTGCCAGCAGCTCCGGTGGGACCTGGCAGTTCTTC. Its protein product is CASSSGGTWQFF. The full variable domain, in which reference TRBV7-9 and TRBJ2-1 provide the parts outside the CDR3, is DTGVSQNPRHKITKRGQNVTFRCDPISEHNRLYWYRQTLGQGPEFLTYFQNEAQLEKSRLLSDRFSAERPKGSFSTLEIQRTEQGDSAMYLCASSSGGTWQFFGPGTRLTVL.

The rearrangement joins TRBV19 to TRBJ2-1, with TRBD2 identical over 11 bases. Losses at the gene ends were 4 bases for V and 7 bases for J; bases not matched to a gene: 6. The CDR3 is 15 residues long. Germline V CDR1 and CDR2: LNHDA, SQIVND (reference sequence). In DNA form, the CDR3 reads TGTGCCAGTAGTAAATCGACTAGCGGGAAGAATGAGCAGTTCTTC. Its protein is CASSKSTSGKNEQFF.

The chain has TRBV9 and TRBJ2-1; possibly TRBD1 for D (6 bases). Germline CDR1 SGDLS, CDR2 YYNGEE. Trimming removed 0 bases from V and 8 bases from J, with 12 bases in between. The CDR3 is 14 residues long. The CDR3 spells CASSVGTALYEQFF. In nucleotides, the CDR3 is TGTGCCAGCAGCGTAGGGACAGCCCTTTATGAGCAGTTCTTC.

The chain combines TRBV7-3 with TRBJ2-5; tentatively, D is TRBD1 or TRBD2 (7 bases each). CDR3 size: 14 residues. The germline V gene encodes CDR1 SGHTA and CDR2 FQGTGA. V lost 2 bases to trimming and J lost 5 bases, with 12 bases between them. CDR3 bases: TGTGCCAGCAGCTTATGGCAGGGGGGGGAGACCCAGTACTTC. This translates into CASSLWQGGETQYF.

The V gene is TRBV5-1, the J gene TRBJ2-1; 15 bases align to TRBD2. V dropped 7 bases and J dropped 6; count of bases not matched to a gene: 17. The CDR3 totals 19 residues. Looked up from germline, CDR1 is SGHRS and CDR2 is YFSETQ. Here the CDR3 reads CASRDPGLAGGPAPNEQFF. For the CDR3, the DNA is TGCGCCAGCCGAGATCCGGGACTAGCGGGAGGTCCCGCACCCAATGAGCAGTTCTTC.

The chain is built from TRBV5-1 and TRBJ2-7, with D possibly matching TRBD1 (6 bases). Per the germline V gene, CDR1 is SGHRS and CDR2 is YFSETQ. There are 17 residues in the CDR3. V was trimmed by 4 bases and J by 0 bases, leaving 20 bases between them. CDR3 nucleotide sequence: TGCGCCAGCAGCCCAACACAGGGTGGGTCTTCCTCCTACGAGCAGTACTTC. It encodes CASSPTQGGSSSYEQYF.

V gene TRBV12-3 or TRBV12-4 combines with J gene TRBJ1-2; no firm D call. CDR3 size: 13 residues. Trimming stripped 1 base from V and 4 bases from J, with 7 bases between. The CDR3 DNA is TGTGCCAGCAGTTTAGGCCAGCCCTATGGCTACACCTTC. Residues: CASSLGQPYGYTF.

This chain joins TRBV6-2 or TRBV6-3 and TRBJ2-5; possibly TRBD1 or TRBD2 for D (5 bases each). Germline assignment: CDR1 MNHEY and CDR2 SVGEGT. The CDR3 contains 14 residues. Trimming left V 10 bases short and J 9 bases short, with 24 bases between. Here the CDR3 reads CAIGQTGLSQPQYF. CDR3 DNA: TGTGCCATTGGGCAAACGGGGCTTTCTCAGCCCCAGTACTTC.

This CDR3 is CASSYVGSNNEQYF. CDR3 DNA: TGTGCCAGCAGTTACGTGGGCTCGAACAATGAGCAGTACTTC. The chain combines TRBV6-5 with TRBJ2-1; no definite D call. The J call is doubtful: the DNA matches TRBJ2-7 better. From germline, CDR1 is MNHEY and CDR2 SVGAGI. CDR3 size: 14 residues.

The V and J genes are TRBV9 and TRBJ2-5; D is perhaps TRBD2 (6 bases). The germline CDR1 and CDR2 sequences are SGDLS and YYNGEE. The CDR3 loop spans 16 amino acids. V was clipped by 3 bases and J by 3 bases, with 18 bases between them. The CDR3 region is CASSAGTGGIEETQYF. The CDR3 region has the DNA TGTGCCAGCAGCGCCGGGACTGGGGGGATAGAAGAGACCCAGTACTTC.

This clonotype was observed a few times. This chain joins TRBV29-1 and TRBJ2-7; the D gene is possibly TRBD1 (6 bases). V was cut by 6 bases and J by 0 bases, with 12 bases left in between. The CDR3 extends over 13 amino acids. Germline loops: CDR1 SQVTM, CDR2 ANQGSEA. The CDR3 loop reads CSVTDRSSYEQYF. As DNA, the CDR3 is TGCAGCGTAACCGACAGGAGCTCCTACGAGCAGTACTTC.